These T cell receptor beta chains were read from a single sample in a study of STAT5B mutations in CD4+ large granular lymphocyte leukemia. Some clones are missing from TCRdb's copy, which holds only in-frame ones; the method was immunoSEQ multiplex PCR. The sample contains around 33,000 clones, around three quarters of which appear only once. Sequencing used CD4+ T cells from blood buffy coats. These receptors were taken from a human donor in good health. The CDR3 runs from the conserved cysteine through the conserved F or W. The order of the fields is J gene, V gene, clone size, D gene, CDR3 protein, CDR3 DNA. The D gene is left open where the match is weak. The size entry is marked missing in some rows and otherwise reads once, few, many or a size class.

j_call: TRBJ1-4
v_call: TRBV18
clone_size: NA
d_call: TRBD1
cdr3_aa: CASSPLSGTVNEKLFF
cdr3_nt: TGTGCCAGCTCACCACTTTCCGGGACAGTGAATGAAAAACTGTTTTTT

j_call: TRBJ1-3
v_call: TRBV7-2
clone_size: NA
d_call: TRBD1
cdr3_aa: CASSFIGGGNTIYF
cdr3_nt: TGTGCCAGCAGCTTCATAGGGGGCGGAAACACCATATATTTT

j_call: TRBJ1-2
v_call: TRBV6-6
clone_size: NA
d_call: NA
cdr3_aa: CASSSRGGGYTF
cdr3_nt: TGTGCCAGCAGTTCCCGGGGGGGCGGCTACACCTTC

j_call: TRBJ2-5
v_call: TRBV7-9
clone_size: NA
d_call: NA
cdr3_aa: CASSLGSAETQYF
cdr3_nt: TGTGCCAGCAGCTTAGGTAGCGCAGAGACCCAGTACTTC

j_call: TRBJ1-2
v_call: TRBV6-5
clone_size: NA
d_call: NA
cdr3_aa: CASSYDAGKINYGYTF
cdr3_nt: TGTGCCAGCAGTTACGACGCAGGGAAAATCAACTATGGCTACACCTTC

j_call: TRBJ1-5
v_call: TRBV28
clone_size: NA
d_call: NA
cdr3_aa: CASSSEYRESGQPQHF
cdr3_nt: TGTGCCAGCAGCTCCGAGTACAGGGAGTCGGGTCAGCCCCAGCATTTT

j_call: TRBJ1-1
v_call: TRBV7-2
clone_size: NA
d_call: NA
cdr3_aa: CASSFSGANTEAFF
cdr3_nt: TGTGCCAGCAGCTTTTCAGGGGCGAACACTGAAGCTTTCTTT

j_call: TRBJ1-1
v_call: TRBV7-2
clone_size: NA
d_call: NA
cdr3_aa: CASSLGERYTEAFF
cdr3_nt: TGTGCCAGCAGCTTAGGGGAAAGGTATACTGAAGCTTTCTTT

j_call: TRBJ2-3
v_call: TRBV7-2
clone_size: NA
d_call: NA
cdr3_aa: CASSLASSLRADTQYF
cdr3_nt: TGTGCCAGCAGCTTGGCTAGTTCCCTTCGGGCAGATACGCAGTATTTT

j_call: TRBJ1-2
v_call: TRBV29-1
clone_size: NA
d_call: TRBD1
cdr3_aa: CSVVSGQRDYGYTF
cdr3_nt: TGCAGCGTTGTCTCGGGACAGCGGGACTATGGCTACACCTTC

j_call: TRBJ1-2
v_call: TRBV27
clone_size: NA
d_call: NA
cdr3_aa: CASREGTNYGYTF
cdr3_nt: TGTGCCAGCAGAGAGGGAACTAACTATGGCTACACCTTC

j_call: TRBJ2-2
v_call: TRBV6-1
clone_size: NA
d_call: TRBD1
cdr3_aa: CASRWTGANTGELFF
cdr3_nt: TGTGCCAGCCGATGGACAGGAGCGAACACCGGGGAGCTGTTTTTT

j_call: TRBJ1-3
v_call: TRBV19
clone_size: NA
d_call: NA
cdr3_aa: CASVIQGTGNTIYF
cdr3_nt: TGTGCCAGTGTTATACAGGGAACTGGAAACACCATATATTTT

j_call: TRBJ2-4
v_call: TRBV28
clone_size: NA
d_call: TRBD1
cdr3_aa: CASTSPGGENIQYF
cdr3_nt: TGTGCCAGCACCTCCCCAGGGGGCGAAAACATTCAGTACTTC

j_call: TRBJ2-3
v_call: TRBV5-8
clone_size: NA
d_call: TRBD2
cdr3_aa: CASSSWVAGATDTQYF
cdr3_nt: TGTGCCAGCAGCTCATGGGTAGCGGGGGCCACAGATACGCAGTATTTT

j_call: TRBJ2-1
v_call: TRBV4-3
clone_size: NA
d_call: NA
cdr3_aa: CASSQSGNEQFF
cdr3_nt: TGCGCCAGCAGCCAGAGCGGCAATGAGCAGTTCTTC

j_call: TRBJ1-2
v_call: TRBV6-6
clone_size: NA
d_call: TRBD1
cdr3_aa: CASHPGQGPHGYTF
cdr3_nt: TGTGCCAGTCACCCGGGACAGGGACCTCACGGCTACACCTTC

j_call: TRBJ2-3
v_call: TRBV4-1
clone_size: NA
d_call: TRBD2
cdr3_aa: CASSQGRVLAEFTDTQYF
cdr3_nt: TGCGCCAGCAGTCAAGGAAGGGTACTAGCGGAATTCACAGATACGCAGTATTTT

j_call: TRBJ2-7
v_call: TRBV7-2
clone_size: NA
d_call: TRBD1
cdr3_aa: CASSFRGSTYEQYF
cdr3_nt: TGTGCCAGCAGTTTCAGGGGGTCGACCTACGAGCAGTACTTC

j_call: TRBJ1-1
v_call: TRBV16
clone_size: few
d_call: NA
cdr3_aa: CASSQIQVNTEAFF
cdr3_nt: TGTGCCAGCAGCCAGATACAGGTGAACACTGAAGCTTTCTTT

j_call: TRBJ1-4
v_call: TRBV11-2
clone_size: NA
d_call: NA
cdr3_aa: CASSLMQALNEKLFF
cdr3_nt: TGTGCCAGCAGCTTAATGCAGGCCCTTAATGAAAAACTGTTTTTT

j_call: TRBJ1-2
v_call: TRBV5-1
clone_size: NA
d_call: NA
cdr3_aa: CASSLELGEGYGYTF
cdr3_nt: TGCGCCAGCAGCTTGGAGTTGGGGGAGGGCTATGGCTACACCTTC

j_call: TRBJ1-6
v_call: TRBV7-8
clone_size: NA
d_call: NA
cdr3_aa: CASSLGHQLGFLHF
cdr3_nt: TGTGCCAGCAGCTTAGGTCATCAACTTGGTTTCCTCCACTTT

j_call: TRBJ1-2
v_call: TRBV9
clone_size: few
d_call: NA
cdr3_aa: CASTTSNLYGYTF
cdr3_nt: TGTGCCAGCACCACCAGCAACCTCTATGGCTACACCTTC

j_call: TRBJ2-7
v_call: TRBV11-1
clone_size: NA
d_call: TRBD2
cdr3_aa: CASSLGTSGFYEQYF
cdr3_nt: TGTGCCAGCAGCTTAGGGACTAGCGGGTTCTACGAGCAGTACTTC

j_call: TRBJ2-7
v_call: TRBV27
clone_size: NA
d_call: NA
cdr3_aa: CASSLWAEGYF
cdr3_nt: TGTGCCAGCAGTTTATGGGCGGAAGGGTACTTC

j_call: TRBJ1-5
v_call: TRBV6-5
clone_size: NA
d_call: NA
cdr3_aa: CASSTGVSNQPQHF
cdr3_nt: TGTGCCAGCAGTACGGGGGTTAGCAATCAGCCCCAGCATTTT

j_call: TRBJ2-7
v_call: TRBV6-1
clone_size: NA
d_call: TRBD1
cdr3_aa: CASSEGRDRFTYEQYF
cdr3_nt: TGTGCCAGCAGTGAAGGAAGGGACAGGTTTACCTACGAGCAGTACTTC

j_call: TRBJ2-1
v_call: TRBV9
clone_size: NA
d_call: TRBD1
cdr3_aa: CASSVDPGTGLAEQFF
cdr3_nt: TGTGCCAGCAGCGTAGACCCCGGGACAGGGTTGGCTGAGCAGTTCTTC

j_call: TRBJ2-5
v_call: TRBV23-1
clone_size: NA
d_call: NA
cdr3_aa: CASSPGAQETQYF
cdr3_nt: TGCGCCAGCAGTCCTGGAGCCCAAGAGACCCAGTACTTC

j_call: TRBJ1-1
v_call: TRBV30
clone_size: few
d_call: NA
cdr3_aa: CAWSVRGGNTEAFF
cdr3_nt: TGTGCCTGGAGTGTCAGGGGCGGAAACACTGAAGCTTTCTTT

j_call: TRBJ2-5
v_call: TRBV18
clone_size: NA
d_call: TRBD2
cdr3_aa: CASSREIPGGQETQYF
cdr3_nt: TGTGCCAGCTCACGAGAGATCCCGGGAGGCCAAGAGACCCAGTACTTC

j_call: TRBJ2-2
v_call: TRBV28
clone_size: NA
d_call: TRBD2
cdr3_aa: CASSSSGRYYGELFF
cdr3_nt: TGTGCCAGCAGTTCTAGCGGGAGATATTACGGGGAGCTGTTTTTT

j_call: TRBJ2-1
v_call: TRBV27
clone_size: NA
d_call: NA
cdr3_aa: CASSFSEVSRNEQFF
cdr3_nt: TGTGCCAGCAGTTTTAGTGAGGTTTCTCGCAATGAGCAGTTCTTC

j_call: TRBJ2-5
v_call: TRBV27
clone_size: NA
d_call: NA
cdr3_aa: CASTPWEGVGTQYF
cdr3_nt: TGTGCCAGCACCCCTTGGGAAGGGGTAGGGACCCAGTACTTC

j_call: TRBJ2-1
v_call: TRBV5-1
clone_size: NA
d_call: NA
cdr3_aa: CASSLGGSDNEQFF
cdr3_nt: TGCGCCAGCAGCTTGGGAGGCAGTGACAATGAGCAGTTCTTC

j_call: TRBJ2-3
v_call: TRBV6-1
clone_size: NA
d_call: TRBD1
cdr3_aa: CASSRDRGTDTQYF
cdr3_nt: TGTGCCAGCAGTAGGGACAGGGGCACAGATACGCAGTATTTT

j_call: TRBJ2-2
v_call: TRBV5-1
clone_size: few
d_call: NA
cdr3_aa: CASSAGFDTGELFF
cdr3_nt: TGCGCCAGCAGCGCGGGGTTCGACACCGGGGAGCTGTTTTTT

j_call: TRBJ2-5
v_call: TRBV12-5
clone_size: NA
d_call: TRBD1
cdr3_aa: CASGMDQGASETQYF
cdr3_nt: TGTGCTAGTGGCATGGATCAGGGGGCCTCAGAGACCCAGTACTTC

j_call: TRBJ1-2
v_call: TRBV6-6
clone_size: NA
d_call: NA
cdr3_aa: CASMKSGTRFGYTF
cdr3_nt: TGTGCCAGCATGAAGTCCGGGACTAGGTTTGGCTACACCTTC

j_call: TRBJ1-1
v_call: TRBV19
clone_size: NA
d_call: NA
cdr3_aa: CASSAWLGSTEAFF
cdr3_nt: TGTGCCAGTAGTGCATGGTTGGGTAGCACTGAAGCTTTCTTT

j_call: TRBJ2-7
v_call: TRBV20-1
clone_size: once
d_call: NA
cdr3_aa: CSAGYEQYF
cdr3_nt: TGCAGTGCTGGATACGAGCAGTACTTC